The sequence of this T cell receptor (beta chain) was determined in a study of blood T cell repertoires in COVID-19. V lost 0 bases and J lost 8, with 10 bases in between. This CDR3 is built from 13 residues. The germline gives CDR1 GTSNPN, CDR2 SVGIG (reference sequence). The assay was immunoSEQ multiplex PCR, and TCRdb's table has in-frame clones only and misses some. The table shows 80,000 to 95,000 clones, with approximately 86% occurring only once. The receptor comes from a woman older than 75 in a cohort sampled during active or convalescent COVID-19. This chain uses TRBV30 with TRBJ1-4; D gene ambiguous. Sequencing used peripheral blood. The CDR3 nucleotides read TGTGCCTGGAGTGTTAGGTGGGAGGAAAAACTGTTTTTT. It encodes CAWSVRWEEKLFF.